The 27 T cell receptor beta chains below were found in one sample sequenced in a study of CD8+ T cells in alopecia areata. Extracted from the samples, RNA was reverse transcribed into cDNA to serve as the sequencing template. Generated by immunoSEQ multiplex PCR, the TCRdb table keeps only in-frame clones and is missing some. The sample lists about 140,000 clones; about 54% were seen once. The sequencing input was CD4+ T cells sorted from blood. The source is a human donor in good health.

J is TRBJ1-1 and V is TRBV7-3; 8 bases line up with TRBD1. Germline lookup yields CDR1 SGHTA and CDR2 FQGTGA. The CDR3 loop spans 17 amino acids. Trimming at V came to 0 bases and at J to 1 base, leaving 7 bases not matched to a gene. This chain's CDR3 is CASSLTPTGARNTEAFF. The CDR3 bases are TGTGCCAGCAGCTTAACTCCGACAGGGGCTCGGAACACTGAAGCTTTCTTT.

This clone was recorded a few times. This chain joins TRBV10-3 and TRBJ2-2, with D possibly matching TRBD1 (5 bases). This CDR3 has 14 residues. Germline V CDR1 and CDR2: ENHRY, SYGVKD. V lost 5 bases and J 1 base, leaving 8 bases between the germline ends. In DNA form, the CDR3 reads TGTGCCATCAGTCCAACAGGGAACACCGGGGAGCTGTTTTTT. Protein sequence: CAISPTGNTGELFF.

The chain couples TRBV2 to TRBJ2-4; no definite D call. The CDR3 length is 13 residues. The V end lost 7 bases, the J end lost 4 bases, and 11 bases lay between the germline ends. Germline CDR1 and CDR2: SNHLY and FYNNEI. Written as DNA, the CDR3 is TGTGCCAGCACGTTGAGCGAAAAAAACATTCAGTACTTC. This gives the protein CASTLSEKNIQYF.

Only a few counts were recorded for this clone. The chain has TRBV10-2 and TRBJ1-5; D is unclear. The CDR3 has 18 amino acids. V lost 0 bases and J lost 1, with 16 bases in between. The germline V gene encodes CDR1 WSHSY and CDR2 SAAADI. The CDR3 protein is CASSESRFPGRSNQPQHF. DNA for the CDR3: TGCGCCAGCAGTGAGTCGAGATTCCCGGGCAGGAGCAATCAGCCCCAGCATTTT.

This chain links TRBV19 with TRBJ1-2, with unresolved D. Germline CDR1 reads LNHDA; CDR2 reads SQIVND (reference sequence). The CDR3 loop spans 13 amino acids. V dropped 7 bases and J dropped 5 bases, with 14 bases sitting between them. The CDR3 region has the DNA TGTGCCAGTAACCCGGGCGCTGCTTATGGCTACACCTTC. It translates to CASNPGAAYGYTF.

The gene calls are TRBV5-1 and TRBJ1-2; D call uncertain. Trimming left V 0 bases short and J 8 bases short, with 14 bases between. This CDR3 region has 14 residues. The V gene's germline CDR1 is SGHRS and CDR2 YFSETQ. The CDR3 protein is CASSLGVGREGYTF. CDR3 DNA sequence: TGCGCCAGCAGCTTGGGGGTCGGCCGGGAGGGCTACACCTTC. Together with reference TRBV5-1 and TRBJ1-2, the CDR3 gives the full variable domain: KAGVTQTPRYLIKTRGQQVTLSCSPISGHRSVSWYQQTPGQGLQFLFEYFSETQRNKGNFPGRFSGRQFSNSRSEMNVSTLELGDSALYLCASSLGVGREGYTFGSGTRLTVV.

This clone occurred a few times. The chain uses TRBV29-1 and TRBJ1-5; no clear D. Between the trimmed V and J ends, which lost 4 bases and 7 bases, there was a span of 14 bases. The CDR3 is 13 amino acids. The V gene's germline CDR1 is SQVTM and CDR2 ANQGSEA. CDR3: CSVVVGEGQPQHF. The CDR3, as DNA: TGCAGCGTTGTAGTTGGTGAAGGACAGCCCCAGCATTTT.

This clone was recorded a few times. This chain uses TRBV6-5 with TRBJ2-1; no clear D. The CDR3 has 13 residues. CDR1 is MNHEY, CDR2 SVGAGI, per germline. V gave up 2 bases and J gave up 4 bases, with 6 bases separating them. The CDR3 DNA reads TGTGCCAGCAGTTACACGGAATACAATGAGCAGTTCTTC. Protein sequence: CASSYTEYNEQFF.

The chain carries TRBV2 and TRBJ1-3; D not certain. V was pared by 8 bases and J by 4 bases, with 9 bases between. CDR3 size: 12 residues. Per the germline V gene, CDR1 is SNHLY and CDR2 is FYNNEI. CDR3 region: CASARLGNTIYF. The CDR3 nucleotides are TGTGCCAGCGCACGGTTAGGAAACACCATATATTTT.

Here the CDR3 reads CASQLSRQETQYF. CDR3 coding DNA: TGTGCCAGCCAGTTATCCAGGCAAGAGACCCAGTACTTC. This rearrangement joins TRBV18 to TRBJ2-5; D remains unclear. Germline V gene lookup returns CDR1 KGHSH and CDR2 LQKENI. This CDR3 has 13 amino acids. V was pared by 8 bases and J by 2 bases, with 12 bases between.

CDR3 sequence: CASSLSPNEKLFF. CDR3 DNA sequence: TGTGCCAGCAGTTTAAGCCCCAATGAAAAACTGTTTTTT. This chain links TRBV27 with TRBJ1-4; no reliable D call. V was clipped by 2 bases and J by 5 bases, with 6 bases between them. The CDR3 is 13 amino acids. From germline, CDR1 is MNHEY and CDR2 SMNVEV (reference sequence).

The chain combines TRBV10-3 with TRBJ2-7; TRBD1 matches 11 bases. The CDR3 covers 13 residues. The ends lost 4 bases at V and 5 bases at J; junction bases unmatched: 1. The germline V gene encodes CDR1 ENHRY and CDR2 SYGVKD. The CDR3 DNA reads TGTGCCATCAGTGGGACAGGGGGCAACGAGCAGTACTTC. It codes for CAISGTGGNEQYF.

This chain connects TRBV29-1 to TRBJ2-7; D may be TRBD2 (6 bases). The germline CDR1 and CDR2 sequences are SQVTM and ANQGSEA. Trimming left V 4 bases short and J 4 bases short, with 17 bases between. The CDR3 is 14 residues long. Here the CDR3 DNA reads TGCAGCGTTGGAGGAGGGGTCGATGCTTACGAGCAGTACTTC. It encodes CSVGGGVDAYEQYF.

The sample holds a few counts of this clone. The CDR3 is CASSLAGSGRAGNEQFF. The CDR3 DNA reads as TGTGCCAGCAGCTTAGCAGGGAGCGGGAGGGCCGGCAATGAGCAGTTCTTC. The V and J genes are TRBV7-9 and TRBJ2-1; TRBD2 agrees at 10 bases. CDR1 is SEHNR and CDR2 is FQNEAQ in the germline V gene (reference sequence). This CDR3 is built from 17 residues. V was clipped by 0 bases and J by 6 bases; unmatched bases: 8. Full variable domain (missing parts from reference TRBV7-9 and TRBJ2-1): DTGVSQNPRHKITKRGQNVTFRCDPISEHNRLYWYRQTLGQGPEFLTYFQNEAQLEKSRLLSDRFSAERPKGSFSTLEIQRTEQGDSAMYLCASSLAGSGRAGNEQFFGPGTRLTVL.

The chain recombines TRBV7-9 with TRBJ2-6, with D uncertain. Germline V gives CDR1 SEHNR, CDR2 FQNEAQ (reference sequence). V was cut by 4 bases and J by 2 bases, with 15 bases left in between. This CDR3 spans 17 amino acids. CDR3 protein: CASSSSAPLPGANVLTF. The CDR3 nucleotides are TGTGCCAGCAGCTCATCCGCCCCCCTTCCTGGGGCCAACGTCCTGACTTTC.

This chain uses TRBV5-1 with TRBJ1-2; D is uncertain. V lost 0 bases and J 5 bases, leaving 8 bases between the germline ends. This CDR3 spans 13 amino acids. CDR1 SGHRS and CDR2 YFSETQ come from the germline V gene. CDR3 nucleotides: TGCGCCAGCAGCTTGGACAGCCTTTATGGCTACACCTTC. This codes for CASSLDSLYGYTF.

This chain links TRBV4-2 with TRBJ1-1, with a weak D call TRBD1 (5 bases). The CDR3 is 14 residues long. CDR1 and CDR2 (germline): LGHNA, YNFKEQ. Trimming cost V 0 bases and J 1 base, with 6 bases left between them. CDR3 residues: CASSQDRENTEAFF. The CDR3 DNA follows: TGTGCCAGCAGCCAAGACAGGGAGAACACTGAAGCTTTCTTT.

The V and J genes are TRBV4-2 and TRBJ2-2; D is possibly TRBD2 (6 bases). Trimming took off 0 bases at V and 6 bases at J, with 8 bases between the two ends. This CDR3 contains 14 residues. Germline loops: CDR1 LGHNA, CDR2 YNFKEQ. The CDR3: CASSQDSGAGELFF. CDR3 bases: TGTGCCAGCAGCCAAGATAGCGGAGCCGGGGAGCTGTTTTTT.

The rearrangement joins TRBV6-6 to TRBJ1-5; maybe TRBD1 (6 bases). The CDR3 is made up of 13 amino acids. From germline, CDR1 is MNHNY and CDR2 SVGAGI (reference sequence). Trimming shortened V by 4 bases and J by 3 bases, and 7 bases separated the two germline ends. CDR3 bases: TGTGCCAGCAGTTGGGACAACAATCAGCCCCAGCATTTT. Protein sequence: CASSWDNNQPQHF.

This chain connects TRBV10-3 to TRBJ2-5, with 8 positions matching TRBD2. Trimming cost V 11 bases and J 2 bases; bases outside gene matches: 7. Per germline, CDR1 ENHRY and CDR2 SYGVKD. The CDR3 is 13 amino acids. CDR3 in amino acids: CASQGGGQETQYF. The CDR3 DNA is TGTGCCTCCCAAGGCGGGGGGCAAGAGACCCAGTACTTC.

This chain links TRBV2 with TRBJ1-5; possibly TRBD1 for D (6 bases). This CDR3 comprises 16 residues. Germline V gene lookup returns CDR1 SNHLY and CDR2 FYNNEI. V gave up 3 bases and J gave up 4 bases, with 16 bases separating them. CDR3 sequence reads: CASSEMAGARNQPQHF. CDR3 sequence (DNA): TGTGCCAGCAGTGAGATGGCAGGGGCCAGGAATCAGCCCCAGCATTTT.

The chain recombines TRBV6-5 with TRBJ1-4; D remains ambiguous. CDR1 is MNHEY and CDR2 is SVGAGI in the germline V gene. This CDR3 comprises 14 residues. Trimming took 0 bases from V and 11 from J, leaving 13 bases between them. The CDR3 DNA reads TGTGCCAGCAGTTACTCGAGTCCGCCGGGGAAACTGTTTTTT. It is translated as CASSYSSPPGKLFF.

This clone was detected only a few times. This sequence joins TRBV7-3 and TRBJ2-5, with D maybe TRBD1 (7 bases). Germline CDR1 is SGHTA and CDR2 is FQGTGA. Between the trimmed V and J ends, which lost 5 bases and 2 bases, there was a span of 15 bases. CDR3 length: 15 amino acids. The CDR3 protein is CASSLDREVQETQYF. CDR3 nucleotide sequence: TGTGCCAGCAGCCTTGACAGGGAGGTACAAGAGACCCAGTACTTC.

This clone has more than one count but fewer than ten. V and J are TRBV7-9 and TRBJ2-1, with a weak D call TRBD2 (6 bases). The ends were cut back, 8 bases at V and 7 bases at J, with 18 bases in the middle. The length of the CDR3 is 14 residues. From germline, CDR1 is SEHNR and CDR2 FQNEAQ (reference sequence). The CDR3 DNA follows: TGTGCCAGCCTGGAGGGCGTACCGGGGAATGAGCAGTTCTTC. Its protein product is CASLEGVPGNEQFF.

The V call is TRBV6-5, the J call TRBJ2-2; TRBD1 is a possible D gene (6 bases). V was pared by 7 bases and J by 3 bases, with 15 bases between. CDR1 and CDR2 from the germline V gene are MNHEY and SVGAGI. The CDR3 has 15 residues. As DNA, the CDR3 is TGTGCCAGCAAAAAAAAGGGACATTACACCGGGGAGCTGTTTTTT. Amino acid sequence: CASKKKGHYTGELFF.

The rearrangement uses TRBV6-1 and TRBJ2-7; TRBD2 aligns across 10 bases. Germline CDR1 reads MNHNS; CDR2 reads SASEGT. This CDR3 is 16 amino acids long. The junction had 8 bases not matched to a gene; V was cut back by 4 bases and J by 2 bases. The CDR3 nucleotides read TGTGCCAGCAGTGCACGGGCTAGCGGGGGCACCTACGAGCAGTACTTC. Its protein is CASSARASGGTYEQYF.

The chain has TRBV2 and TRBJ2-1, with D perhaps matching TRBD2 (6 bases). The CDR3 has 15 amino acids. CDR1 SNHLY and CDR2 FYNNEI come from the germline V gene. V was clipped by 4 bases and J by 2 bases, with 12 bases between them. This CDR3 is CASSVRLATYNEQFF. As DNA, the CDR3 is TGTGCCAGCAGTGTAAGGCTAGCGACCTACAATGAGCAGTTCTTC.